This T cell receptor (beta chain) was identified in a study of molecular identifiers for immune sequencing clone quantification. Regarding the study as a whole: Clones above 20 RNA copies contained over 99% of effector molecules and under 1% of naive molecules. Among 850,000 to 1,000,000 naive cells, spiked Jurkat TCR RNA from a single cell was reportedly detectable. Highly expanded clone sizes could end up underestimated if a barcode were shared by identical TCR molecules.

TCRdb redid the calling of the PCR reads with MiXCR, one entry per CDR3 protein. The sample consists of some 97,000 distinct CDR3 sequences, 36% of them appearing once. Per the germline V gene, CDR1 is LNHNV and CDR2 is YYDKDF (reference sequence). The CDR3 is 14 residues long. Trimming cost V 3 bases and J 0 bases, with 6 bases left between them. A CD8+CD4-CCR7+CD45RA+ gate was used to sort naive CD8 T cells. This clonotype came up many times. Its cognate antigen is unknown. The receptor's source is a human donor in good health. Some libraries in this study had Jurkat cell RNA spiked in. Sequencing input: naive CD8+ T cells from blood, with Jurkat cell RNA spiked in. Subset meaning: FACS-sorted CD8+CD4-CCR7+CD45RA+ naive T cells. The chain links TRBV15 to TRBJ1-5; no definite D call. This CDR3 reads CATSSWGSNQPQHF. The CDR3 DNA follows: TGTGCCACCAGCAGCTGGGGTAGCAATCAGCCCCAGCATTTT.